The present TCR beta chain was sequenced within a study of regulatory T cells in long-lasting Graves disease. Arm-PCR with iRepertoire HTBI primers amplified the CDR3 regions for these TCR beta libraries. TCRdb reprocessed the multiplex PCR reads via MiXCR and lists one record per CDR3 protein. The sample consists of about 620,000 distinct CDR3 sequences, 15% to 20% of them appearing once. This clonotype showed up just a few times. CDR3 length equals 15 residues. Trimming at V came to 5 bases and at J to 6 bases, leaving 4 bases not matched to a gene. In germline, CDR1 is SGHRS, CDR2 YFSETQ. The time point denotes: newly diagnosed GD, antithyroid drugs for less than 3 months. PBMC RNA served as the TCR library source. The same specimen was also included in a second study, on T cells in Graves' hyperthyroidism and ophthalmopathy.

The chain uses TRBV5-1 and TRBJ2-3; TRBD2 agrees at 15 bases. The source material was peripheral blood mononuclear cells (PBMCs), sampled at new diagnosis, from a patient treated with antithyroid drugs. This receptor was taken from a woman aged 25 to 39 with Graves disease. CDR3 in amino acids: CASSSGTSGRDTQYF. DNA for the CDR3: TGCGCCAGCAGTTCCGGGACTAGCGGGAGGGATACGCAGTATTTT.